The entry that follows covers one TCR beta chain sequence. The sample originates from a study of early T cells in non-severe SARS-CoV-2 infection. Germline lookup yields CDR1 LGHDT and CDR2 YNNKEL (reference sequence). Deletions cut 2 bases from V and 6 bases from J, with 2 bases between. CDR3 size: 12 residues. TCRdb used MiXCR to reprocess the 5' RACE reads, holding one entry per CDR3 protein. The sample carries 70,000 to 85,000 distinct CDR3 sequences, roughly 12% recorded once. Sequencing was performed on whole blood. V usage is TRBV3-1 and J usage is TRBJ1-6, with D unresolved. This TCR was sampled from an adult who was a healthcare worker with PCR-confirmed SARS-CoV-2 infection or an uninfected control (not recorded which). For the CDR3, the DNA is TGTGCCAGCAGCCAACGTAATTCACCCCTCCACTTT. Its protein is CASSQRNSPLHF.